These 23 T cell receptor beta chains were all obtained from the same sample, sequenced in a study of glioma-infiltrating T cells. The iRepertoire nested amplicon-rescue multiplex PCR amplified TCR alpha and beta CDR3s from RNA. Using its own MiXCR run on the multiplex PCR reads, TCRdb lists one record per CDR3 protein. The sample contains around 180,000 distinct CDR3 sequences, more than 35% of which appear only once. Sequences were obtained from glioma tissue, nonneoplastic brain tissue, or PBMCs (not recorded which). Receptor source: a human donor with low-grade glioma or glioblastoma, undergoing nonglioma brain surgery, or in good health (not recorded which).

This clonotype was seen many times. This chain uses TRBV28 with TRBJ2-1, with 8 bases aligning to TRBD1. V trimming: 5 bases; J trimming: 11 bases; junction bases outside the gene matches: 17. There are 16 residues in the CDR3. CDR1 MDHEN and CDR2 SYDVKM come from the germline V gene. CDR3 coding DNA: TGTGCCAGCAGTCTGGGCGTCCCCGGACAGGGATTGAAGCAGTTCTTC. This gives the protein CASSLGVPGQGLKQFF.

This clonotype was detected a few times. CDR3 sequence: CAWTSVPPGGYEQYF. The DNA for the CDR3 is TGTGCCTGGACCAGTGTACCTCCGGGGGGCTACGAGCAGTACTTC. The V and J genes are TRBV30 and TRBJ2-7, with 7 nucleotides matching TRBD2. This CDR3 region has 15 residues. CDR1 and CDR2 from the germline V gene are GTSNPN and SVGIG (reference sequence). J gave up 3 bases and V 4 bases, and 12 bases lay outside the gene matches. The full variable domain, completed using reference TRBV30 and TRBJ2-7, is SQTIHQWPATLVQPVGSPLSLECTVEGTSNPNLYWYRQAAGRGLQLLFYSVGIGQISSEVPQNLSASRPQDRQFILSSKKLLLSDSGFYLCAWTSVPPGGYEQYFGPGTRLTVT.

There are many counts of this clonotype. The genes are TRBV29-1 and TRBJ2-5; D assignment may be TRBD1 or TRBD2 (6 bases each). Trimming took off 7 bases at V and 5 bases at J, with 20 bases between the two ends. This CDR3 comprises 14 residues. Germline values: CDR1 SQVTM, CDR2 ANQGSEA. The CDR3 coding sequence is TGCAGCGCCCAAACCGGGGGCCCGTTCGAGACCCAGTACTTC. Amino acid sequence: CSAQTGGPFETQYF.

In regard to this clonotype: This may be a read error, as it is one base from a much larger clone. This chain uses TRBV10-3 with TRBJ1-5; TRBD1 agrees at 8 bases. The V gene's germline CDR1 is ENHRY and CDR2 SYGVKD. CDR3 length equals 15 residues. In DNA, the CDR3 is TGTGCCATCGGGCGGACAGGGAACAACAATCAGCCCCAGAATTTT. Amino acid sequence: CAIGRTGNNNQPQNF.

This clonotype was observed a single time. Sequence at one end of the junction differs from germline and may be a read error. CDR3 nucleotides: TGTGCCAGCAGCTTAAACAGGCAGGGGCCCCAGAATTTT. Encoded protein: CASSLNRQGPQNF. This sequence joins TRBV28 and TRBJ1-5; D is possibly TRBD1 (6 bases). Germline CDR1 reads MDHEN; CDR2 reads SYDVKM. This CDR3 contains 13 residues.

This clonotype was counted between two and nine times. The chain has TRBV7-9 and TRBJ2-3; 9 nucleotides align to TRBD1. V lost 3 bases to trimming and J lost 6 bases; unmatched junction nucleotides: 13. Germline V CDR1 and CDR2: SEHNR, FQNEAQ (reference sequence). The CDR3 spans 17 residues. The CDR3 reads CASSLGDRDRAVDTQYF. The CDR3 DNA follows: TGTGCCAGCAGCTTGGGAGACCGGGACAGGGCTGTGGATACGCAGTATTTT.

On this clonotype: Since a much larger clone is just one base distant, this may be a read error. The chain employs TRBV6-6 and TRBJ2-2, with D perhaps matching TRBD1 (5 bases). The CDR3 loop spans 16 amino acids. CDR1 is MNHNY and CDR2 is SVGAGI in the germline V gene (reference sequence). The CDR3 protein is CASRPYGHTNSGELFF. As DNA, the CDR3 is TGTGCCAGCAGACCTTATGGACATACGAACAGCGGGGAGCTGTTTTTT.

This clonotype was counted many times. V usage is TRBV18 and J usage is TRBJ2-1, with a weak D call TRBD1 (5 bases). Germline CDR1 reads KGHSH; CDR2 reads LQKENI. This CDR3 is 16 amino acids long. V was trimmed by 1 base and J by 0 bases, leaving 10 bases between them. CDR3 nucleotides: TGTGCCAGCTCACCACTGTCAGGGTCCTCCTACAATGAGCAGTTCTTC. Protein sequence: CASSPLSGSSYNEQFF.

This clonotype appeared many times. The rearrangement links TRBV28 to TRBJ1-1; D might be TRBD1 (5 bases). Germline CDR1 is MDHEN and CDR2 is SYDVKM. The V end was cut by 6 bases, the J end by 7 bases, with 15 bases between. The CDR3 is 13 amino acids. In DNA, the CDR3 is TGTGCCAGCAGAAATACCGGGACCGATGAAGCTTTCTTT. Its protein product is CASRNTGTDEAFF.

On this clonotype: A read error may be the cause here, since a much bigger clone is one base away. This rearrangement joins TRBV6-2 or TRBV6-3 to TRBJ2-3; weak D call: TRBD2 (6 bases). Germline V gene lookup returns CDR1 MNHEY and CDR2 SVGEGT. V was clipped by 4 bases and J by 0 bases, with 14 bases between them. The CDR3 spans 16 residues. The CDR3, as DNA: TGTGCCAGCAGTTCCAGCCAAGCGGGTAGCACAGATACGCAGTATTTT. Translation gives CASSSSQAGSTDTQYF.

In this sample, this clonotype turned up many times. The chain is built from TRBV20-1 and TRBJ1-5; the D gene is possibly TRBD1 (5 bases). V lost 3 bases, J lost 6 bases, and 18 bases lay in between. CDR3 length: 15 residues. Looked up from germline, CDR1 is DFQATT and CDR2 is SNEGSKA (reference sequence). In nucleotides, the CDR3 is TGCAGTGCTAGGGAGCGTGGGGGGGGAATTCAGCCCCAGCATTTT. Encoded protein: CSARERGGGIQPQHF.

This chain connects TRBV29-1 to TRBJ1-5, with 7 bases aligning to TRBD1. The CDR3 extends over 13 amino acids. V shed 4 bases, J shed 5 bases, and the junction held 5 bases outside the gene matches. CDR1 is SQVTM, CDR2 ANQGSEA, per germline. The DNA for the CDR3 is TGCAGCGTTGCTGAGGGGGCGGATCAGCCCCAGCATTTT. This gives the protein CSVAEGADQPQHF. The full variable domain, its missing parts supplied by reference TRBV29-1 and TRBJ1-5, is SAVISQKPSRDICQRGTSLTIQCQVDSQVTMMFWYRQQPGQSLTLIATANQGSEATYESGFVIDKFPISRPNLTFSTLTVSNMSPEDSSIYLCSVAEGADQPQHFGDGTRLSIL.

This clonotype occurred many times. One junction end disagrees with the germline gene, perhaps due to a read error. The chain joins TRBV20-1 to TRBJ2-3; no reliable D call. CDR1 and CDR2 (germline): DFQATT, SNEGSKA (reference sequence). This CDR3 has 11 amino acids. CDR3 region: CSARETDTQYF. The CDR3 DNA follows: TGCAGTGCCAGAGAGACAGATACGCAGTATTTT.

This clonotype was seen only a few times. The V and J genes are TRBV11-2 and TRBJ2-7, with 7 bases aligning to TRBD1. CDR3 length equals 14 residues. The V and J ends lost 1 base and 12 bases, in that order; junction bases with no gene match: 12. Germline V gives CDR1 SGHAT, CDR2 FQNNGV. CDR3 nucleotides: TGTGCCAGCAGCTTAGGACAGGGCCTAGGGGTTTCGTACTTC. Its protein product is CASSLGQGLGVSYF.

This clonotype has at least ten counts. This rearrangement joins TRBV20-1 to TRBJ1-6; 7 bases are shared with TRBD1. The CDR3 contains 13 residues. The trim removed 6 bases at V and 10 bases at J, leaving 9 bases unmatched. From germline, CDR1 is DFQATT and CDR2 SNEGSKA (reference sequence). CDR3 DNA: TGCAGTGCCTCGACAGGGAAGGCATCACCCCTCCACTTT. The encoded protein is CSASTGKASPLHF.

On this clonotype: A read error may explain this, as a much larger clone is one base away. This chain uses TRBV19 with TRBJ1-5; D not resolved. The CDR3 extends over 16 amino acids. Looked up from germline, CDR1 is LNHDA and CDR2 is SQIVND (reference sequence). The V and J ends lost 1 base and 5 bases respectively, with 15 bases between them. In nucleotides, the CDR3 is TGTGCCAGTAGTATAGGAACGGACTACCGCCATCAGCCCCAGCATTTT. This translates into CASSIGTDYRHQPQHF.

The table lists this clonotype with many counts. This rearrangement joins TRBV28 to TRBJ1-1, with TRBD1 matching 7 bases. This CDR3 is built from 13 residues. The V and J ends lost 7 bases and 4 bases, in that order; junction bases with no gene match: 6. Germline loops: CDR1 MDHEN, CDR2 SYDVKM. This chain's CDR3 is CASTRQGRTEAFF. The CDR3 DNA reads TGTGCCAGCACAAGACAGGGACGCACTGAAGCTTTCTTT.

This clonotype was detected many times. This chain links TRBV25-1 with TRBJ2-5; D not resolved. The CDR3 totals 12 residues. V lost 0 bases and J 1 base, leaving 0 bases between the germline ends. Germline V gene lookup returns CDR1 MGHDK and CDR2 SYGVNS. The CDR3 reads CASSEYQETQYF. The CDR3 nucleotides read TGTGCCAGCAGTGAATACCAAGAGACCCAGTACTTC.

Remarks on this clonotype: A read error may be the cause here, since a much bigger clone is one base away. This rearrangement joins TRBV10-3 to TRBJ1-5; TRBD1 is a possible D gene (5 bases). The germline V gene has CDR1 ENHRY and CDR2 SYGVKD. This CDR3 is 14 amino acids long. V gave up 7 bases and J gave up 6 bases, with 16 bases separating them. Here the CDR3 reads CAIIEQGEGQPQHF. The CDR3 nucleotides read TGTGCCATCATTGAACAAGGGGAAGGTCAGCCCCAGCATTTT.

This clonotype has a handful of counts. V is TRBV4-1 and J is TRBJ2-1; tentative D call: TRBD2 (6 bases). This CDR3 region has 14 residues. Trimming left V 3 bases short and J 6 bases short, with 12 bases between. Germline CDR1 MGHRA, CDR2 YSYEKL. The chain's CDR3 is CASSQERAINEQFF. The CDR3 DNA sequence: TGCGCCAGCAGCCAGGAGCGGGCAATCAATGAGCAGTTCTTC.

This clonotype was recorded many times. The J gene is TRBJ2-1, the V gene TRBV6-1; 7 positions agree with TRBD2. With V trimmed by 6 bases and J by 8 bases, 1 base remained unmatched. Germline V gene data show CDR1 as MNHNS and CDR2 as SASEGT. The CDR3 runs 11 residues. This CDR3 is CASRGGYEQFF. The CDR3 DNA reads as TGTGCCAGCAGGGGAGGGTATGAGCAGTTCTTC.

This clonotype has only a few counts. This chain uses TRBV12-3 or TRBV12-4 with TRBJ1-1; 8 nucleotides agree with TRBD1. The CDR3 sequence is 16 residues long. Germline trimming cut 7 bases from V and 7 bases from J; bases unmatched to any gene: 17. The CDR3 bases are TGTGCCAGCAAGATTACAGGGGGACCAGGCTCCTATGAAGCTTTCTTT. Its translation is CASKITGGPGSYEAFF.

The table lists this clonotype with a few counts. The gene calls are TRBV19 and TRBJ1-5, with D possibly TRBD1 on 5 matching bases. This CDR3 comprises 13 residues. Per the germline V gene, CDR1 is LNHDA and CDR2 is SQIVND (reference sequence). V lost 3 bases and J 7 bases, leaving 10 bases between the germline ends. This CDR3 is CASSIGGAQPQHF. The DNA of the CDR3 is TGTGCCAGTAGTATTGGGGGAGCCCAGCCCCAGCATTTT.